This T cell receptor beta chain was sequenced for a study of blood T cell repertoires in COVID-19. As for the study in general: Samples representing acute and convalescent COVID-19 were sourced from the United States, Italy and Spain. T cells, B-cell-depleted T cells, or PBMCs provided the cDNA or gDNA that served as material.

CDR1 is KGHSY and CDR2 is FQNENV in the germline V gene. The CDR3 runs to 14 residues. V lost 1 base, J lost 8 bases, and 14 bases lay in between. Original handling: Amplification of reference gene primers provided the estimated nucleated cell counts. Clones were sequenced by immunoSEQ multiplex PCR, and TCRdb holds only the in-frame ones, with some missing. That table furnishes V, J and clone size, whereas the DNA furnished D and trimming. Of roughly 100,000 clones in the sample, about four fifths were seen once. Sequenced sample: peripheral blood. J is TRBJ1-2 and V is TRBV16; maybe TRBD1 (5 bases). This sequence was found in a man aged 80 or over with acute or convalescent COVID-19. CDR3 loop: CASSQLKGKGGYTF. In nucleotides, the CDR3 is TGTGCCAGCAGCCAATTGAAGGGGAAGGGAGGCTACACCTTC. Full variable domain (outside the CDR3, taken from reference TRBV16 and TRBJ1-2): GEEVAQTPKHLVRGEGQKAKLYCAPIKGHSYVFWYQQVLKNEFKFLISFQNENVFDETGMPKERFSAKCLPNSPCSLEIQATKLEDSAVYFCASSQLKGKGGYTFGSGTRLTVV.